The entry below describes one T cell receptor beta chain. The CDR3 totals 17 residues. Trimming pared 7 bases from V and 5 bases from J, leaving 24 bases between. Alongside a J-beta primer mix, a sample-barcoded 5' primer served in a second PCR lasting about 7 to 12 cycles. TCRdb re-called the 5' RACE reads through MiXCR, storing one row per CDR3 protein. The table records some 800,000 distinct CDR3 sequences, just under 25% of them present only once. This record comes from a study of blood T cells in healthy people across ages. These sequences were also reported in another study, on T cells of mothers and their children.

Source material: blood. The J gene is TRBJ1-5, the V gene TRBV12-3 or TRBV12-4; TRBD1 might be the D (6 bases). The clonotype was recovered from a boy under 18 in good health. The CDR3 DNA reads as TGTGCCAGCAAATCGCCCGCGTGGAGGGGGTCGGATCAGCCCCAGCATTTT. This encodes CASKSPAWRGSDQPQHF.